This T cell receptor beta chain was recorded in a study of blood T cell repertoires in COVID-19. Turning to the study itself: T cells, B-cell-depleted T cells, or PBMCs provided the cDNA or gDNA that served as material.

Under the authors' procedure: Researchers report that nucleated cell counts were estimated from reference gene primer amplification. Produced via immunoSEQ multiplex PCR; TCRdb's table is partial and in-frame only. That table furnishes V, J and clone size, whereas the DNA furnished D and trimming. Of approximately 390,000 clones detected, 70% to 90% appear once; the ten largest clones hold more than 2%. Assignments of participants to cohorts depended upon their own reported clinical history. V shed 0 bases and J shed 4 bases, with 15 bases lying between them. Germline V gene data show CDR1 as MNHNS and CDR2 as SASEGT. The CDR3 has 16 residues.

The chain uses TRBV6-1 and TRBJ1-2; unclear D gene. The specimen was PBMCs or T cells enriched from blood (not recorded which). This sequence was found in a woman aged 40 to 50 with acute COVID-19. CDR3 loop: CASSEASSGLSYGYTF. CDR3 in DNA: TGTGCCAGCAGTGAAGCGTCTTCCGGACTTTCCTATGGCTACACCTTC.